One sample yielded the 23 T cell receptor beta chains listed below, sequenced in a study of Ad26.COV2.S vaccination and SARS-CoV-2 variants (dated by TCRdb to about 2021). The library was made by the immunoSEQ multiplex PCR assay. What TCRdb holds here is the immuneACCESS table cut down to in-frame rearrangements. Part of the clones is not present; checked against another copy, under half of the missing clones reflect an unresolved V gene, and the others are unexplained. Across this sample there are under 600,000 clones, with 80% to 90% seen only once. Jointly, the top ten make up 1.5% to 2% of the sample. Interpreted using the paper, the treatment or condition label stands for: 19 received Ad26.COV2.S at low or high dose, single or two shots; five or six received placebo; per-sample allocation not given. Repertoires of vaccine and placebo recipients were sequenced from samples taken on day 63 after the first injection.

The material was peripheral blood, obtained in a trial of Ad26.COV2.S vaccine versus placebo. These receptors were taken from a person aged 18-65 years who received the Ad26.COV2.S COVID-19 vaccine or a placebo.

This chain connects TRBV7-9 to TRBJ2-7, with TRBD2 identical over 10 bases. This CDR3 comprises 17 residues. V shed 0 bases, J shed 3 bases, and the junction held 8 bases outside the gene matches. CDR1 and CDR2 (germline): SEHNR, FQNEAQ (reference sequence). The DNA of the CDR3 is TGTGCCAGCAGCTTAGCCGCGAGCGGGAGGGCCCTCTACGAGCAGTACTTC. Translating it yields CASSLAASGRALYEQYF.

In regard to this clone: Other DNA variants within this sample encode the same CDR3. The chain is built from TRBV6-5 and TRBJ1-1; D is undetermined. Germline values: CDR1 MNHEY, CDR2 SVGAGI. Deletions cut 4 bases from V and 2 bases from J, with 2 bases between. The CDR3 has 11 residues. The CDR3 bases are TGTGCCAGCAGTTCCAACACTGAAGCTTTCTTT. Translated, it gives CASSSNTEAFF.

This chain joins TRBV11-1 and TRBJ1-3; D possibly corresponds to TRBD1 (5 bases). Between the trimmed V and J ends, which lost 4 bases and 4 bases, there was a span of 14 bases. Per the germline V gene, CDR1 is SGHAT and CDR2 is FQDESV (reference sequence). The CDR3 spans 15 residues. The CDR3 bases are TGTGCCAGCAGCTACGGCGGGACGACCGGAAACACCATATATTTT. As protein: CASSYGGTTGNTIYF.

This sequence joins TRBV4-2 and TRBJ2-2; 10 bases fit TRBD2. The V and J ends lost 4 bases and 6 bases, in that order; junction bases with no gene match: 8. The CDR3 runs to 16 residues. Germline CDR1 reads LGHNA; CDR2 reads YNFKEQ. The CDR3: CASSPRERGGPGELFF. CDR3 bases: TGTGCCAGCAGCCCGCGGGAGCGGGGGGGCCCCGGGGAGCTGTTTTTT.

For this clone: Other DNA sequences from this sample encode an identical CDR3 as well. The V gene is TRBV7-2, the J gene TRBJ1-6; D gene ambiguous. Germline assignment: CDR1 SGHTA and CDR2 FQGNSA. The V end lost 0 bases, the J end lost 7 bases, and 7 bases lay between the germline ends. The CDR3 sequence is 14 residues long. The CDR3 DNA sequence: TGTGCCAGCAGCTTAGCGGGAGTGAATTCACCCCTCCACTTT. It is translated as CASSLAGVNSPLHF.

The CDR3 sequence: CATSNWATGELFF. CDR3 nucleotide sequence: TGTGCCACCAGCAATTGGGCCACCGGGGAGCTGTTTTTT. The gene calls are TRBV24-1 and TRBJ2-2; D is ambiguous. CDR1 is KGHDR, CDR2 SFDVKD, per germline. The CDR3 consists of 13 residues. V lost 7 bases and J 4 bases, leaving 9 bases between the germline ends.

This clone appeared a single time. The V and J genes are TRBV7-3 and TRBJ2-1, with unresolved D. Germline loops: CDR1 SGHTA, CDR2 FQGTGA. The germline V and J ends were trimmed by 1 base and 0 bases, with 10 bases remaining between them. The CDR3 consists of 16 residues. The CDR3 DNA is TGTGCCAGCAGCTTAATGTCGACGCACTCCTACAATGAGCAGTTCTTC. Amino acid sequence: CASSLMSTHSYNEQFF.

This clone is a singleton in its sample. The chain's CDR3 is CASSYLAGATDTQYF. In DNA form, the CDR3 reads TGTGCCAGCAGTTACCTAGCGGGAGCCACAGATACGCAGTATTTT. V gene TRBV27 combines with J gene TRBJ2-3; 10 bases are shared with TRBD2. This CDR3 spans 15 amino acids. The V segment lost 4 bases and the J segment 2 bases; nucleotides outside the gene matches: 3. Germline CDR1 and CDR2: MNHEY and SMNVEV (reference sequence).

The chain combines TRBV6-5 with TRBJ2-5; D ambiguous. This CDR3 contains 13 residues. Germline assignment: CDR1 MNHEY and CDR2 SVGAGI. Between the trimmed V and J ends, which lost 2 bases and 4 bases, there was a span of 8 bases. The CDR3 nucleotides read TGTGCCAGCAGTTACGGGCCCGGAGAGACCCAGTACTTC. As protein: CASSYGPGETQYF.

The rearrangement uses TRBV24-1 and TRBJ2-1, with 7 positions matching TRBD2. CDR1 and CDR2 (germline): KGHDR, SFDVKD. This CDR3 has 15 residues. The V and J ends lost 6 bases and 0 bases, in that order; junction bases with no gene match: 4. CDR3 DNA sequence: TGTGCCACCAGTCAGGGCGGGAGCTCCTACAATGAGCAGTTCTTC. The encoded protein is CATSQGGSSYNEQFF.

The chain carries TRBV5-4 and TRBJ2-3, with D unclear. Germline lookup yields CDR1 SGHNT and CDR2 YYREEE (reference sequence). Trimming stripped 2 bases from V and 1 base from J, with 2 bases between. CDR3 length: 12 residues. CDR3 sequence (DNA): TGTGCCAGCAGCTTTCGCACAGATACGCAGTATTTT. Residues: CASSFRTDTQYF.

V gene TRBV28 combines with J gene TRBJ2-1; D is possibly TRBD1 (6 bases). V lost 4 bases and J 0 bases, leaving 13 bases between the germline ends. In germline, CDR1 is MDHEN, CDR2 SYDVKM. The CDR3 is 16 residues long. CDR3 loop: CASSSGTRSSYNEQFF. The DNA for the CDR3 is TGTGCCAGCAGTTCCGGGACAAGGAGCTCCTACAATGAGCAGTTCTTC.

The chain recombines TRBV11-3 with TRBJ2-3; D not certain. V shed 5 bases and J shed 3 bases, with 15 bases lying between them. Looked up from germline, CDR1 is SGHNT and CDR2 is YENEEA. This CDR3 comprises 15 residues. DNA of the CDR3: TGTGCCAGCAGCCCCCGCCCCGGTCGTACAGATACGCAGTATTTT. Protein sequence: CASSPRPGRTDTQYF.

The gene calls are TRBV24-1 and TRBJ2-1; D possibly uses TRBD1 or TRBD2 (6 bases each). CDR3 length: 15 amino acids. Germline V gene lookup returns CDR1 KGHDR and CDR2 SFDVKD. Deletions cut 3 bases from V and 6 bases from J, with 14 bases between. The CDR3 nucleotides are TGTGCCACCAGTGATGTGGGGGGCGCGCGCAATGAGCAGTTCTTC. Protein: CATSDVGGARNEQFF.

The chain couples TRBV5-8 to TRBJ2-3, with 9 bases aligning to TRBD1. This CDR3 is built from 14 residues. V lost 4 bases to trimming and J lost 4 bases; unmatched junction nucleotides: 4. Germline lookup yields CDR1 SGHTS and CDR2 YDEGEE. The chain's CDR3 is CASSPGQGSDTQYF. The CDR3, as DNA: TGTGCCAGCAGCCCGGGACAGGGATCAGATACGCAGTATTTT.

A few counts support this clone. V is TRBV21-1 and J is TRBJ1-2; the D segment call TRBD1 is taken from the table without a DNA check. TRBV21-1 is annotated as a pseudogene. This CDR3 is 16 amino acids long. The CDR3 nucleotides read TGTGCCAGCAGCCCTAGCCCGGGACAGGGGAACTATGGCTACACCTTC. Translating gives CASSPSPGQGNYGYTF.

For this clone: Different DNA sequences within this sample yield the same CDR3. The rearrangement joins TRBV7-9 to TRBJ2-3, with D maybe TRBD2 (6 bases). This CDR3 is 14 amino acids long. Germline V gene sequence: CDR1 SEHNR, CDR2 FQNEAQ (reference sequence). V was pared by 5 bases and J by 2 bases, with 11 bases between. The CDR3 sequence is CASSVSGYTDTQYF. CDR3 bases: TGTGCCAGCAGCGTTAGCGGATACACAGATACGCAGTATTTT.

The CDR3 here is CAGRPDSNQPQHF. The CDR3 coding sequence is TGTGCCGGACGACCCGATAGCAATCAGCCCCAGCATTTT. The chain employs TRBV2 and TRBJ1-5; no definite D call. Germline lookup yields CDR1 SNHLY and CDR2 FYNNEI. The CDR3 has 13 residues. V dropped 11 bases and J dropped 0 bases, with 11 bases sitting between them.

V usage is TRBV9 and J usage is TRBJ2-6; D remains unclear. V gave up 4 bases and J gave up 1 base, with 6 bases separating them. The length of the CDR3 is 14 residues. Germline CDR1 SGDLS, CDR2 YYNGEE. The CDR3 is CASSRVSGANVLTF. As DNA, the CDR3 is TGTGCCAGCAGCCGGGTTTCTGGGGCCAACGTCCTGACTTTC.

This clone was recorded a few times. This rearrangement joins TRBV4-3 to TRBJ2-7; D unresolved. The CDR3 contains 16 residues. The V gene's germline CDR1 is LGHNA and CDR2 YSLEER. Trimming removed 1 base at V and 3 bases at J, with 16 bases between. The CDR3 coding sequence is TGCGCCAGCAGCCAAGTATACAGCCTGGCCAACTACGAGCAGTACTTC. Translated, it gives CASSQVYSLANYEQYF.

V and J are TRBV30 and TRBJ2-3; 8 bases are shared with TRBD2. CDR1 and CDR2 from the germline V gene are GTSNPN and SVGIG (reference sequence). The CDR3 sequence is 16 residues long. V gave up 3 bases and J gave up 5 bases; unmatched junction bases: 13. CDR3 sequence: CAWSATSGPQVDTQYF. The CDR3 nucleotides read TGTGCCTGGAGCGCAACTAGCGGCCCTCAGGTAGATACGCAGTATTTT.

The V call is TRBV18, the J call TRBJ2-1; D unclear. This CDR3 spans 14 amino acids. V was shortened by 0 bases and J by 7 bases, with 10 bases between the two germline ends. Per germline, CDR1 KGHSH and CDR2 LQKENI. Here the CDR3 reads CASSPPARSNEQFF. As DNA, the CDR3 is TGTGCCAGCTCACCACCGGCTAGATCGAATGAGCAGTTCTTC.

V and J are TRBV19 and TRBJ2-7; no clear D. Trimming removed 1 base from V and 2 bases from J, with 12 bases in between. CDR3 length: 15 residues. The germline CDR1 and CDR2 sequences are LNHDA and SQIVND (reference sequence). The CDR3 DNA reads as TGTGCCAGTAGTATAGGGTTACAGCTGGCCTACGAGCAGTACTTC. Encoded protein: CASSIGLQLAYEQYF.